This passage covers 29 T cell receptor beta chains from one sample sequenced in a study of T cell responses to AZD1222 COVID-19 vaccine. TCRdb's copy holds only in-frame clones and misses some; the assay was immunoSEQ multiplex PCR. The data contain more than 70,000 clones, 70% to 90% of them singletons. This specimen was peripheral blood, taken 28 days after the second AZD1222 dose. The receptors were gathered from an adult who received the AZD1222 COVID-19 vaccine.

The chain couples TRBV19 to TRBJ2-5; D gene unclear. This CDR3 has 14 residues. Germline V CDR1 and CDR2: LNHDA, SQIVND (reference sequence). V shed 3 bases and J shed 5 bases, with 13 bases lying between them. The CDR3 region is CASSISGLGETQYF. Written as DNA, the CDR3 is TGTGCCAGTAGTATTTCAGGCCTCGGGGAGACCCAGTACTTC.

The V gene is TRBV5-4, the J gene TRBJ2-5; TRBD2 agrees at 10 bases. The CDR3 is made up of 16 amino acids. The V segment lost 1 base and the J segment 4 bases; nucleotides outside the gene matches: 7. Germline V CDR1 and CDR2: SGHNT, YYREEE (reference sequence). This CDR3 reads CASSLSLLAGPETQYF. The DNA of the CDR3 is TGTGCCAGCAGCTTGTCCTTACTAGCGGGGCCAGAGACCCAGTACTTC.

In this sample, this clone turned up once. This chain joins TRBV5-4 and TRBJ2-1; D not resolved. The germline gives CDR1 SGHNT, CDR2 YYREEE (reference sequence). V was trimmed by 4 bases and J by 5 bases, leaving 13 bases between them. This CDR3 has 14 residues. The CDR3 coding sequence is TGTGCCAGCAGCCTCCCCCTTCCCGACAATGAGCAGTTCTTC. It yields the protein CASSLPLPDNEQFF.

V is TRBV19 and J is TRBJ1-4; the D gene is possibly TRBD1 (5 bases). CDR3 length: 16 amino acids. V was clipped by 0 bases and J by 7 bases, with 15 bases between them. Germline CDR1 LNHDA, CDR2 SQIVND (reference sequence). Here the CDR3 reads CASSIEEGRWGEKLFF. In nucleotides, the CDR3 is TGTGCCAGTAGTATAGAAGAGGGGCGGTGGGGTGAAAAACTGTTTTTT.

A single count supports this clone. The chain employs TRBV3-1 (or the pseudogene TRBV3-2) and TRBJ2-3; weak D call: TRBD2 (7 bases). CDR3 length equals 16 residues. Germline values: CDR1 LGHDT, CDR2 YNNKEL (reference sequence). V was clipped by 2 bases and J by 1 base, with 13 bases between them. Written as DNA, the CDR3 is TGTGCCAGCAGCCAACGGTACGGGGGGCGCACAGATACGCAGTATTTT. Translated, it gives CASSQRYGGRTDTQYF.

V is TRBV7-6 and J is TRBJ1-1, with 8 bases matching TRBD1. V lost 1 base and J lost 1; bases outside the gene matches: 8. CDR1 is SGHVS, CDR2 FNYEAQ, per germline. This CDR3 has 17 residues. Here the CDR3 DNA reads TGTGCCAGCAGCTTAGGTCCCGGGACAGGTTCGAACACTGAAGCTTTCTTT. Encoded protein: CASSLGPGTGSNTEAFF.

The J gene is TRBJ1-4, the V gene TRBV2, with 9 bases lining up with TRBD1. Germline assignment: CDR1 SNHLY and CDR2 FYNNEI. J was trimmed by 4 bases and V by 6 bases; bases with no gene match: 9. CDR3 size: 16 residues. In nucleotides, the CDR3 is TGTGCCAGCAGCGCGGACAGGGGCCCTCTTAATGAAAAACTGTTTTTT. Translation: CASSADRGPLNEKLFF.

The rearrangement links TRBV2 to TRBJ2-7; no clear D gene. The CDR3 has 13 amino acids. Trimming stripped 6 bases from V and 2 bases from J, with 11 bases between. CDR1 and CDR2 (germline): SNHLY, FYNNEI. CDR3: CASSPAAPYEQYF. In DNA, the CDR3 is TGTGCCAGCAGCCCAGCAGCGCCCTACGAGCAGTACTTC.

The CDR3 nucleotides are TGTGCCAGCAAGGGTAGCGGGCCCTACAATGAGCAGTTCTTC. It codes for CASKGSGPYNEQFF. This sequence joins TRBV27 and TRBJ2-1; 7 bases are shared with TRBD2. From germline, CDR1 is MNHEY and CDR2 SMNVEV (reference sequence). The CDR3 runs 14 residues. V lost 7 bases, J lost 2 bases, and 5 bases stayed unmatched.

This clone has a single count. The gene calls are TRBV6-5 and TRBJ1-2; 12 nucleotides match TRBD1. CDR1 and CDR2 from the germline V gene are MNHEY and SVGAGI. The V segment lost 6 bases and the J segment 8 bases; nucleotides outside the gene matches: 4. The CDR3 runs 13 residues. CDR3 loop: CASSQGQGAGYTF. The CDR3 DNA follows: TGTGCCAGCAGCCAGGGACAGGGGGCGGGCTACACCTTC.

The J gene is TRBJ1-1, the V gene TRBV29-1; D unresolved. Trimming shortened V by 3 bases and J by 4 bases, and 12 bases separated the two germline ends. Germline V lookup: CDR1 SQVTM, CDR2 ANQGSEA. The CDR3 is 13 residues long. CDR3 bases: TGCAGCGTTGACCATAATACCGGCACTGAAGCTTTCTTT. Its protein is CSVDHNTGTEAFF.

This chain connects TRBV6-5 to TRBJ2-1; no reliable D call. Trimming cost V 8 bases and J 0 bases, with 14 bases left between them. Germline CDR1 reads MNHEY; CDR2 reads SVGAGI. The CDR3 runs 15 residues. Here the CDR3 reads CASGFAESSYNEQFF. CDR3 coding DNA: TGTGCCAGCGGTTTCGCCGAAAGCTCCTACAATGAGCAGTTCTTC.

The rearrangement links TRBV18 to TRBJ2-7; either TRBD1 or TRBD2 may supply D (5 bases each). Trimming stripped 2 bases from V and 6 bases from J, with 17 bases between. CDR3 length: 15 amino acids. The germline V gene encodes CDR1 KGHSH and CDR2 LQKENI. This CDR3 reads CASSPWPGTLGEQYF. The CDR3 region has the DNA TGTGCCAGCTCACCATGGCCGGGGACGCTAGGCGAGCAGTACTTC.

This clone has a handful of counts. V and J are TRBV19 and TRBJ2-3, with D possibly matching TRBD1 (6 bases). Germline values: CDR1 LNHDA, CDR2 SQIVND (reference sequence). The germline V and J ends were trimmed by 5 bases and 2 bases, with 14 bases remaining between them. The CDR3 consists of 15 residues. The CDR3 bases are TGTGCCAGTAGTTACACAGGGACCCCCACAGATACGCAGTATTTT. Its protein is CASSYTGTPTDTQYF.

This clone was recorded once. This sequence joins TRBV6-5 and TRBJ1-2, with D possibly being TRBD1 (6 bases). CDR1 and CDR2 from the germline V gene are MNHEY and SVGAGI. V shed 5 bases and J shed 4 bases, with 17 bases lying between them. This CDR3 comprises 15 residues. The CDR3 sequence: CASSTYTGYSYGYTF. As DNA, the CDR3 is TGTGCCAGCAGTACCTATACAGGGTACAGCTATGGCTACACCTTC.

CDR3 sequence reads: CASSSGGSNYGYTF. CDR3 bases: TGTGCCAGCAGCTCAGGGGGTTCCAACTATGGCTACACCTTC. The rearrangement joins TRBV7-9 to TRBJ1-2; 7 nucleotides match TRBD1. The CDR3 loop spans 14 amino acids. Germline lookup yields CDR1 SEHNR and CDR2 FQNEAQ (reference sequence). V lost 4 bases to trimming and J lost 2 bases; unmatched junction nucleotides: 4.

The gene calls are TRBV29-1 and TRBJ1-5; no clear D. This CDR3 is built from 13 residues. V was pared by 4 bases and J by 0 bases, with 7 bases between. CDR1 and CDR2 from the germline V gene are SQVTM and ANQGSEA. The CDR3 nucleotides read TGCAGCGTTGCAGTTAATAGCAATCAGCCCCAGCATTTT. Translating it yields CSVAVNSNQPQHF.

CDR3 sequence (DNA): TGTGCTAGTGGTTTGGTAGCGGACTCTGGAAACACCATATATTTT. Translated: CASGLVADSGNTIYF. V is TRBV12-5 and J is TRBJ1-3; no clear D. Trimming shortened V by 0 bases and J by 0 bases, and 6 bases separated the two germline ends. The CDR3 totals 15 residues. In germline, CDR1 is LGHNT, CDR2 FRNRAP.

The CDR3 sequence: CASSHLTGSTETQYF. The CDR3 DNA follows: TGTGCCAGCAGCCACCTGACAGGGAGTACGGAGACCCAGTACTTC. The V and J genes are TRBV7-9 and TRBJ2-5; 7 bases are a match to TRBD1. The CDR3 consists of 15 residues. CDR1 and CDR2 from the germline V gene are SEHNR and FQNEAQ (reference sequence). V lost 5 bases to trimming and J lost 5 bases; unmatched junction nucleotides: 11.

This rearrangement joins TRBV27 to TRBJ2-7, with 11 bases matching TRBD2. The CDR3 has 15 residues. Looked up from germline, CDR1 is MNHEY and CDR2 is SMNVEV (reference sequence). The V gene end was trimmed by 5 bases and the J gene end by 3 bases; junction bases not matched to a gene: 6. CDR3 residues: CASSQTSGVVYEQYF. The DNA for the CDR3 is TGTGCCAGCAGTCAGACTAGCGGGGTAGTCTACGAGCAGTACTTC.

CDR3 nucleotide sequence: TGTGCCAGCAGCAAGGGGGGCTTGGGCTCACCCCTCCACTTT. Translated: CASSKGGLGSPLHF. The rearrangement joins TRBV3-1 (or the pseudogene TRBV3-2) to TRBJ1-6; possible D gene TRBD1, 6 bases. Germline lookup yields CDR1 LGHDT and CDR2 YNNKEL (reference sequence). Trimming took off 5 bases at V and 10 bases at J, with 15 bases between the two ends. The CDR3 runs to 14 residues.

This rearrangement joins TRBV3-1 (or the pseudogene TRBV3-2) to TRBJ1-6; D unresolved. Germline V CDR1 and CDR2: LGHDT, YNNKEL (reference sequence). There are 15 residues in the CDR3. Trimming took off 1 base at V and 2 bases at J, with 6 bases between the two ends. The CDR3 region has the DNA TGTGCCAGCAGCCAAGGGGCCACCTATAATTCACCCCTCCACTTT. It is translated as CASSQGATYNSPLHF.

The rearrangement joins TRBV5-6 to TRBJ1-5; D uncertain. The V end lost 1 base, the J end lost 0 bases, and 17 bases lay between the germline ends. This CDR3 contains 18 residues. The germline V gene encodes CDR1 SGHDT and CDR2 YYEEEE. This CDR3 is CASSLWLSSTHSNQPQHF. In nucleotides, the CDR3 is TGTGCCAGCAGCTTGTGGTTGTCAAGTACACATAGCAATCAGCCCCAGCATTTT.

The rearrangement links TRBV6-6 to TRBJ1-1; D perhaps matches TRBD1 (6 bases). The ends were cut back, 6 bases at V and 5 bases at J, with 22 bases in the middle. The CDR3 totals 16 residues. Germline values: CDR1 MNHNY, CDR2 SVGAGI (reference sequence). The CDR3 nucleotides read TGTGCCAGCAGCCCCCCAGGAGTTGGGGGGCGGACTGAAGCTTTCTTT. As protein: CASSPPGVGGRTEAFF.

The chain links TRBV2 to TRBJ2-7; D is unresolved. The V end was cut by 4 bases, the J end by 3 bases, with 7 bases between. Germline CDR1 and CDR2: SNHLY and FYNNEI. This CDR3 comprises 12 residues. The CDR3, as DNA: TGTGCCAGCAGTGTCGGGTTCTACGAGCAGTACTTC. This gives the protein CASSVGFYEQYF.

The gene calls are TRBV18 and TRBJ1-2, with unresolved D. CDR3 length equals 15 residues. CDR1 and CDR2 (germline): KGHSH, LQKENI. V was pared by 2 bases and J by 4 bases, with 14 bases between. Here the CDR3 reads CASSPSSQDGYGYTF. The CDR3 nucleotides read TGTGCCAGCTCACCATCTTCGCAGGACGGCTATGGCTACACCTTC.

V and J are TRBV5-1 and TRBJ2-1; TRBD1 aligns across 7 bases. V shed 0 bases and J 9 bases; nucleotides not matched to a gene: 9. Germline CDR1 and CDR2: SGHRS and YFSETQ. The CDR3 is 15 residues long. The DNA of the CDR3 is TGCGCCAGCAGCTTGGGACAGGGTGGACTCGGTGAGCAGTTCTTC. As protein: CASSLGQGGLGEQFF. Full variable domain (rest looked up from reference TRBV5-1 and TRBJ2-1): KAGVTQTPRYLIKTRGQQVTLSCSPISGHRSVSWYQQTPGQGLQFLFEYFSETQRNKGNFPGRFSGRQFSNSRSEMNVSTLELGDSALYLCASSLGQGGLGEQFFGPGTRLTVL.

This rearrangement joins TRBV5-5 to TRBJ1-2; D might be TRBD1 (5 bases). The CDR3 consists of 15 residues. Trimming left V 5 bases short and J 4 bases short, with 18 bases between. Germline V gives CDR1 SGHKS, CDR2 YYEKEE (reference sequence). The CDR3 DNA follows: TGTGCCAGCAGACCGCGGGGGGGAGCTTTCTATGGCTACACCTTC. Its translation: CASRPRGGAFYGYTF.

This clone was seen once. The genes are TRBV2 and TRBJ1-1; the D gene is possibly TRBD1 (6 bases). Germline loops: CDR1 SNHLY, CDR2 FYNNEI. With 3 bases removed from V and 1 base from J, the gap between germline ends came to 9 bases. CDR3 length: 14 amino acids. The CDR3 nucleotides are TGTGCCAGCAGTGAGGGGGGGCCGAACACTGAAGCTTTCTTT. Encoded protein: CASSEGGPNTEAFF.